A single sample is the source of the 7 T cell receptor beta chains below, sequenced in a study of monozygotic twins with inflammatory bowel disease. TCRdb reprocessed the 5' RACE reads, keeping one entry per CDR3 protein, no DNA. This repertoire includes roughly 140,000 distinct CDR3 sequences. The sequenced sample consisted of blood. The receptor source for this set is a human donor with ulcerative colitis or Crohn's disease, or a healthy co-twin of an affected twin (not recorded which).

V is TRBV29-1 and J is TRBJ1-1. In germline, CDR1 is SQVTM, CDR2 ANQGSEA. There are 15 residues in the CDR3. The CDR3 sequence is CSVGAGWAMNTEAFF.

The rearrangement links TRBV20-1 to TRBJ1-4; TCRdb designates TRBD1, a call that cannot be tested without DNA. CDR1 is DFQATT and CDR2 is SNEGSKA in the germline V gene (reference sequence). This CDR3 has 14 amino acids. The CDR3 sequence: CSASHGTGKEKLFF.

CDR3 sequence reads: CSAGPGQGFSEKLFF. The rearrangement uses TRBV20-1 and TRBJ1-4; lacking DNA, the TRBD1 call made by TCRdb goes unchecked. The CDR3 length is 15 residues. Germline V gives CDR1 DFQATT, CDR2 SNEGSKA (reference sequence).

The chain employs TRBV4-3 and TRBJ2-1. Looked up from germline, CDR1 is LGHNA and CDR2 is YSLEER. The CDR3 covers 13 residues. The CDR3: CASSPAASNEQFF.

The gene calls are TRBV7-3 and TRBJ2-1; TCRdb's D call of TRBD1 is untestable without DNA. CDR3 length: 15 amino acids. CDR1 SGHTA and CDR2 FQGTGA come from the germline V gene. CDR3: CASSPGQFKDNEQFF.

The chain has TRBV9 and TRBJ1-5. The length of the CDR3 is 14 residues. From germline, CDR1 is SGDLS and CDR2 YYNGEE. CDR3 protein: CASSVDQVNQPQHF.

This chain joins TRBV9 and TRBJ2-2; TCRdb outputs TRBD2, but without DNA this stays unchecked. Germline lookup yields CDR1 SGDLS and CDR2 YYNGEE. This CDR3 spans 16 amino acids. This chain's CDR3 is CASTAGGPINTGELFF.